The 28 T cell receptor beta chains presented below share a single source sample, sequenced in a study of T-cell reconstitution after alpha-beta-depleted transplantation in children. The library targeted TCRbeta and was prepared with unique molecular identifiers. TCRdb ran MiXCR on the PCR reads and lists one entry per CDR3 protein. The table has approximately 110,000 distinct CDR3 sequences, about 9.3% seen once. The source was PBMCs, collected before TCRalphabeta/CD19-depleted stem cell transplant. The receptors come from a boy between 2 and 10 years old with acute lymphoblastic leukemia, due to receive a stem cell transplant.

This clonotype was picked up a small number of times. The CDR3 spells CASSSRDYEQFF. The DNA for the CDR3 is TGTGCCAGCAGCAGCCGGGACTACGAGCAGTTCTTC. The chain combines TRBV7-9 with TRBJ2-1, with 7 bases matching TRBD2. Losses at the gene ends were 5 bases for V and 10 bases for J; bases not matched to a gene: 5. Per the germline V gene, CDR1 is SEHNR and CDR2 is FQNEAQ (reference sequence). CDR3 length: 12 residues.

This clonotype appeared a few times. This rearrangement joins TRBV20-1 to TRBJ2-1; no reliable D call. This CDR3 is built from 13 residues. Germline loops: CDR1 DFQATT, CDR2 SNEGSKA (reference sequence). The V end was cut by 3 bases, the J end by 0 bases, with 6 bases between. The CDR3 bases are TGCAGTGCTAGCGGAGCCTCCTACAATGAGCAGTTCTTC. Translating it yields CSASGASYNEQFF.

This clonotype was seen a few times. V and J are TRBV6-5 and TRBJ2-1, with 7 nucleotides matching TRBD2. The germline gives CDR1 MNHEY, CDR2 SVGAGI. V was pared by 2 bases and J by 10 bases, with 8 bases of the junction left unmatched. The CDR3 has 14 residues. The CDR3, as DNA: TGTGCCAGCAGTTACGCGGGAGTCGAAGCGGAGCAGTTCTTC. Translated, it gives CASSYAGVEAEQFF.

In its sample, this clonotype was seen a few times. The chain carries TRBV14 and TRBJ1-2; a possible D gene is TRBD1 (6 bases). Per the germline V gene, CDR1 is SGHDN and CDR2 is FVKESK. The CDR3 spans 14 residues. V dropped 3 bases and J dropped 4 bases, with 12 bases sitting between them. The DNA for the CDR3 is TGTGCCAGCAGCCAGCTAGCGACAGGCTATGGCTACACCTTC. It encodes CASSQLATGYGYTF.

The gene calls are TRBV20-1 and TRBJ1-5; tentatively, D is TRBD1 (5 bases). This CDR3 has 15 amino acids. The germline gives CDR1 DFQATT, CDR2 SNEGSKA (reference sequence). Trimming removed 2 bases from V and 4 bases from J, with 15 bases in between. The DNA for the CDR3 is TGCAGTGCTAGAAGTCCGGGACTTTGGAATCAGCCCCAGCATTTT. Amino acid sequence: CSARSPGLWNQPQHF.

The gene calls are TRBV12-3 or TRBV12-4 and TRBJ1-5; TRBD1 agrees at 9 bases. J was trimmed by 0 bases and V by 6 bases; bases with no gene match: 6. The CDR3 spans 16 residues. The chain's CDR3 is CASRLGQGYSNQPQHF. The CDR3 nucleotides read TGTGCCAGCAGACTGGGACAGGGCTATAGCAATCAGCCCCAGCATTTT.

The count of this clonotype is one. CDR3 sequence (DNA): TGTGCCAGCATTCGGCTAGCGGGAGCCTACAATGAGCAGTTCTTC. This gives the protein CASIRLAGAYNEQFF. The chain uses TRBV2 and TRBJ2-1; 10 bases agree with TRBD2. V trimming: 7 bases; J trimming: 2 bases; junction bases outside the gene matches: 5. The CDR3 spans 15 residues. Per the germline V gene, CDR1 is SNHLY and CDR2 is FYNNEI.

There are a few counts of this clonotype. This chain connects TRBV7-8 to TRBJ2-1; no firm D call. The CDR3 has 13 residues. Germline CDR1 and CDR2: SGHVS and FQNEAQ. Trimming shortened V by 1 base and J by 7 bases, and 8 bases separated the two germline ends. The CDR3 spells CASSLEAINEQFF. CDR3 coding DNA: TGTGCCAGCAGCTTAGAAGCTATTAATGAGCAGTTCTTC.

The chain is built from TRBV10-1 and TRBJ1-1; perhaps TRBD1 as D (6 bases). The V gene lost 3 bases and the J gene lost 2 bases, with 10 bases spanning the gap. CDR1 is WNHNN, CDR2 SYGVQD, per germline (reference sequence). The length of the CDR3 is 14 residues. The CDR3 DNA reads as TGCGCCAGCAGTGACGGACAGATTAACACTGAAGCTTTCTTT. This gives the protein CASSDGQINTEAFF.

The chain uses TRBV5-1 and TRBJ2-3; 9 bases agree with TRBD1. This CDR3 has 16 amino acids. The J segment lost 5 bases and the V segment lost 4 bases, leaving 11 bases of the junction unmatched. Germline CDR1 and CDR2: SGHRS and YFSETQ. The CDR3 DNA sequence: TGCGCCAGCAGCCAGCCGGGACAGGGAACGGGAGATACGCAGTATTTT. Protein product: CASSQPGQGTGDTQYF.

This chain connects TRBV6-1 to TRBJ2-7; tentative D call: TRBD1 (6 bases). Germline assignment: CDR1 MNHNS and CDR2 SASEGT. Trimming took 5 bases from V and 0 from J, leaving 11 bases between them. This CDR3 is 14 amino acids long. CDR3 in amino acids: CASSLRGPSYEQYF. In DNA, the CDR3 is TGTGCCAGCAGTCTCAGGGGCCCCTCCTACGAGCAGTACTTC.

This clonotype was seen many times. The chain couples TRBV12-3 or TRBV12-4 to TRBJ2-3; unclear D gene. Between the trimmed V and J ends, which lost 5 bases and 2 bases, there was a span of 5 bases. The CDR3 is 12 residues long. Written as DNA, the CDR3 is TGTGCCAGCAGTCCGGACACAGATACGCAGTATTTT. Translated, it gives CASSPDTDTQYF.

Only a few counts were recorded for this clonotype. The rearrangement links TRBV5-5 to TRBJ1-2; D is unresolved. The CDR3 sequence is 13 residues long. Germline CDR1 and CDR2: SGHKS and YYEKEE (reference sequence). V was clipped by 4 bases and J by 4 bases, with 11 bases between them. CDR3 in DNA: TGTGCCAGCAGCCGTGGGCAGGCCTATGGCTACACCTTC. As protein: CASSRGQAYGYTF.

This clonotype appeared many times. The chain employs TRBV20-1 and TRBJ2-4; D is possibly TRBD2 (5 bases). The CDR3 is 13 residues long. Germline CDR1 reads DFQATT; CDR2 reads SNEGSKA (reference sequence). Trimming left V 6 bases short and J 3 bases short, with 12 bases between. CDR3 sequence reads: CSADERNKNIQYF. The CDR3 nucleotides are TGCAGTGCCGACGAGCGGAACAAAAACATTCAGTACTTC.

This clonotype was counted at least ten times. DNA of the CDR3: TGTGCCAGCAGCTTGCAGGGTCCAGATACGCAGTATTTT. The encoded protein is CASSLQGPDTQYF. The chain recombines TRBV7-8 with TRBJ2-3; D is possibly TRBD1 (5 bases). V lost 3 bases and J lost 4, with 8 bases in between. CDR1 is SGHVS and CDR2 is FQNEAQ in the germline V gene. There are 13 residues in the CDR3.

This clonotype has only a few counts. The chain combines TRBV7-9 with TRBJ1-5; D is uncertain. Trimming removed 5 bases at V and 7 bases at J, with 9 bases between. Germline assignment: CDR1 SEHNR and CDR2 FQNEAQ (reference sequence). The CDR3 has 12 amino acids. DNA for the CDR3: TGTGCCAGCAGCCCACCCCACCAGCCCCAGCATTTT. Protein product: CASSPPHQPQHF.

This clonotype appeared a few times. The J gene is TRBJ2-5, the V gene TRBV15; 10 nucleotides align to TRBD2. Germline V gene lookup returns CDR1 LNHNV and CDR2 YYDKDF (reference sequence). Trimming took 3 bases from V and 7 from J; bases not matched to a gene: 11. The length of the CDR3 is 16 residues. CDR3 sequence reads: CATSRPGTSVYATQYF. The CDR3 DNA is TGTGCCACCAGCAGGCCCGGGACTAGCGTATATGCGACCCAGTACTTC.

This clonotype was counted a few times. The rearrangement uses TRBV18 and TRBJ1-1; 7 bases fit TRBD1. Germline V CDR1 and CDR2: KGHSH, LQKENI. Germline trimming cut 3 bases from V and 1 base from J; bases unmatched to any gene: 5. The CDR3 consists of 15 residues. The CDR3, as DNA: TGTGCCAGCTCACCTCGACAGGGCCGGAACACTGAAGCTTTCTTT. It codes for CASSPRQGRNTEAFF.

The rearrangement joins TRBV20-1 to TRBJ1-4; D remains ambiguous. Germline CDR1 DFQATT, CDR2 SNEGSKA (reference sequence). Trimming removed 1 base at V and 3 bases at J, with 12 bases between. The CDR3 contains 15 residues. DNA of the CDR3: TGCAGTGCTAGAGCCCTTGGGCAGGCTAATGAAAAACTGTTTTTT. It specifies CSARALGQANEKLFF.

V and J are TRBV5-1 and TRBJ2-1, with TRBD1 matching 10 bases. V lost 6 bases to trimming and J lost 3 bases; unmatched junction nucleotides: 6. CDR3 size: 15 residues. Germline CDR1 is SGHRS and CDR2 is YFSETQ. The CDR3 region is CASKLGTGDYNEQFF. In nucleotides, the CDR3 is TGCGCCAGCAAACTGGGGACAGGGGACTACAATGAGCAGTTCTTC.

This clonotype was observed many times. This rearrangement joins TRBV7-2 to TRBJ2-5; 12 bases are a match to TRBD2. Trimming took 4 bases from V and 6 from J; bases not matched to a gene: 6. CDR3 length equals 15 residues. Germline CDR1 reads SGHTA; CDR2 reads FQGNSA. The DNA for the CDR3 is TGTGCCAGCAGCTCGAGGACTAGCGGGATTCAGACCCAGTACTTC. This sequence encodes CASSSRTSGIQTQYF.

This clonotype was detected only a few times. The V call is TRBV28, the J call TRBJ2-6; D remains ambiguous. CDR1 is MDHEN, CDR2 SYDVKM, per germline. The V and J ends lost 1 base and 0 bases respectively, with 22 bases between them. The CDR3 length is 21 residues. CDR3 in DNA: TGTGCCAGCAGTTTATCCATTTTTAAGGGCCCTGCCGACTCTGGGGCCAACGTCCTGACTTTC. Its protein is CASSLSIFKGPADSGANVLTF.

This clonotype was detected only a few times. The rearrangement uses TRBV28 and TRBJ2-3; maybe TRBD1 (6 bases). The V gene lost 4 bases and the J gene lost 1 base, with 9 bases spanning the gap. Germline CDR1 and CDR2: MDHEN and SYDVKM. The CDR3 runs 14 residues. DNA of the CDR3: TGTGCCAGCAGTTCCTACAGGGGCACAGATACGCAGTATTTT. It yields the protein CASSSYRGTDTQYF.

This sequence joins TRBV5-1 and TRBJ2-5; possible D gene TRBD1, 6 bases. The V end lost 5 bases, the J end lost 0 bases, and 8 bases lay between the germline ends. The CDR3 consists of 13 residues. CDR1 is SGHRS, CDR2 YFSETQ, per germline. CDR3 in amino acids: CASRGAYQETQYF. The CDR3 DNA is TGCGCCAGCAGGGGGGCGTACCAAGAGACCCAGTACTTC.

In its sample, this clonotype was seen a few times. The chain has TRBV20-1 and TRBJ2-1; tentatively, D is TRBD1 (5 bases). This CDR3 spans 14 amino acids. From germline, CDR1 is DFQATT and CDR2 SNEGSKA (reference sequence). V lost 5 bases and J lost 0, with 11 bases in between. CDR3 DNA: TGCAGTGCTTGGACACAGAGCTCCTACAATGAGCAGTTCTTC. The encoded protein is CSAWTQSSYNEQFF.

The CDR3 reads CATSRDQMNTEAFF. CDR3 in DNA: TGTGCCACCAGCAGAGATCAAATGAACACTGAAGCTTTCTTT. The chain has TRBV15 and TRBJ1-1; D not resolved. Trimming removed 0 bases at V and 0 bases at J, with 5 bases between. The CDR3 covers 14 residues. Germline values: CDR1 LNHNV, CDR2 YYDKDF (reference sequence).

The rearrangement joins TRBV10-2 to TRBJ1-2, with TRBD1 as a possible D gene (6 bases). This CDR3 region has 13 residues. CDR1 is WSHSY, CDR2 SAAADI, per germline. V was cut by 5 bases and J by 8 bases, with 15 bases left in between. CDR3 sequence: CASSYRAPRGYTF. The CDR3 DNA reads as TGCGCCAGCAGTTACAGGGCCCCCAGGGGCTACACCTTC.

This clonotype was observed many times. The V call is TRBV27, the J call TRBJ2-3, with a tentative D call TRBD1 (6 bases). Trimming took 4 bases from V and 1 from J, leaving 9 bases between them. From germline, CDR1 is MNHEY and CDR2 SMNVEV (reference sequence). The CDR3 sequence is 14 residues long. As DNA, the CDR3 is TGTGCCAGCAGTTCCAGGGGCCGCACAGATACGCAGTATTTT. Translation: CASSSRGRTDTQYF.